The 7 T cell receptor beta chains listed next were all sequenced from one sample in a study of beta chain features in type 1 diabetes. cDNA synthesis used the whole RNA isolate, giving expressed TCRB sequences. The assay was immunoSEQ multiplex PCR, and TCRdb's table has in-frame clones only and misses some. In the table there are some 330,000 clones, 10% to 15% of which are singletons. Study outcomes and limitations: TCRB CDR3s were moderately but significantly shorter in Type 1 diabetes patients in all four CD4+ subsets.

The antigens of these receptors remain unknown. The sample was naive CD4+ T cells from blood. These receptor sequences come from a woman aged 18 to 35 with type 1 diabetes.

This chain joins TRBV15 and TRBJ1-3; D is ambiguous. V lost 6 bases, J lost 0 bases, and 9 bases lay in between. Germline V CDR1 and CDR2: LNHNV, YYDKDF (reference sequence). CDR3 size: 14 residues. CDR3 sequence: CATSPGNSGNTIYF. The CDR3 DNA reads as TGTGCCACCAGTCCGGGGAACTCTGGAAACACCATATATTTT.

The rearrangement links TRBV25-1 to TRBJ2-2; 7 bases are a match to TRBD1. V shed 0 bases, J shed 3 bases, and the junction held 7 bases outside the gene matches. The CDR3 sequence is 17 residues long. Germline loops: CDR1 MGHDK, CDR2 SYGVNS. The CDR3 reads CASSEYTGTVYTGELFF. CDR3 in DNA: TGTGCCAGCAGTGAATATACCGGGACAGTTTACACCGGGGAGCTGTTTTTT.

The rearrangement links TRBV7-9 to TRBJ2-3; 7 positions match TRBD2. The V gene's germline CDR1 is SEHNR and CDR2 FQNEAQ (reference sequence). Trimming took 0 bases from V and 4 from J; bases not matched to a gene: 4. The CDR3 spans 15 residues. This chain's CDR3 is CASSLAGGKPDTQYF. The CDR3 nucleotides are TGTGCCAGCAGCTTAGCCGGGGGGAAACCAGATACGCAGTATTTT.

This clone occurred a few times. The chain couples TRBV10-3 to TRBJ2-1; 10 bases agree with TRBD2. Losses at the gene ends were 2 bases for V and 5 bases for J; bases not matched to a gene: 0. Per the germline V gene, CDR1 is ENHRY and CDR2 is SYGVKD. This CDR3 has 14 amino acids. CDR3 region: CAISETSGDNEQFF. The CDR3, as DNA: TGTGCCATCAGTGAGACTAGCGGGGACAATGAGCAGTTCTTC.

V is TRBV6-5 and J is TRBJ1-5; tentative D call: TRBD1 (6 bases). V was cut by 6 bases and J by 6 bases, with 15 bases left in between. From germline, CDR1 is MNHEY and CDR2 SVGAGI. The CDR3 totals 14 residues. The DNA of the CDR3 is TGTGCCAGCAGCCCCACAGGGCAGGGTCAGCCCCAGCATTTT. Its translation: CASSPTGQGQPQHF.

This clone showed up just a few times. The chain employs TRBV7-2 and TRBJ2-7; D might be TRBD1 (6 bases). Trimming took off 1 base at V and 3 bases at J, with 10 bases between the two ends. The CDR3 totals 14 residues. The germline CDR1 and CDR2 sequences are SGHTA and FQGNSA. CDR3 in DNA: TGTGCCAGCAGCTTAGAAGGGGGTCTCTACGAGCAGTACTTC. Its protein is CASSLEGGLYEQYF.

The chain is built from TRBV4-3 and TRBJ2-5, with 8 bases aligning to TRBD2. Germline-derived CDR1 and CDR2 are LGHNA and YSLEER. The CDR3 runs to 15 residues. J gave up 5 bases and V 1 base, and 6 bases lay outside the gene matches. The CDR3 reads CASSQAGGRGETQYF. DNA of the CDR3: TGCGCCAGCAGCCAAGCGGGGGGGCGGGGGGAGACCCAGTACTTC.